This TCR beta chain was identified in a study of cytomegalovirus exposure and HLA in healthy donors. Across the study: A later analysis reported the 100 to 150 validation repertoires used the same platform as the 666 first-cohort repertoires.

The V and J ends lost 4 bases and 5 bases respectively, with 15 bases between them. Germline CDR1 SQVTM, CDR2 ANQGSEA. This CDR3 spans 13 amino acids. TCRdb keeps only in-frame clones here, not all; method: immunoSEQ multiplex PCR. The sample lists around 150,000 clones, 75% to 95% occurring once. This clone was recorded only once. The specimen sequenced was PBMCs. This TCR derives from a young woman in good health and CMV-seropositive. J is TRBJ2-7 and V is TRBV29-1; D unclear. The CDR3 DNA is TGCAGCGTTGCGACGGGTGCCGACCACGAGCAGTACTTC. This sequence encodes CSVATGADHEQYF.